This paragraph reports one TCR beta chain. The CDR3 contains 14 residues. Per germline, CDR1 SGDLS and CDR2 YYNGEE. Unmatched junction bases numbered 8, after V lost 3 bases and J lost 6 bases. These data belong to a study of blood T cell repertoires in COVID-19. In the study overall: PBMCs, B-cell-depleted T cells, or T cells were the source of the cDNA or gDNA that made up the material.

The assay was immunoSEQ multiplex PCR, and TCRdb's table has in-frame clones only and misses some. The sample yields roughly 250,000 clones, 80% to 85% seen once. Sequenced: peripheral blood. The chain combines TRBV9 with TRBJ1-2; the match to TRBD1 covers 7 bases. The TCR was taken from a person aged 65 to 85 with COVID-19, enrolled during active disease. DNA for the CDR3: TGTGCCAGCAGCGGAGAGGGGGCAAGGAATGGCTACACCTTC. Its protein product is CASSGEGARNGYTF. The whole variable domain, filled in from reference TRBV9 and TRBJ1-2, reads DSGVTQTPKHLITATGQRVTLRCSPRSGDLSVYWYQQSLDQGLQFLIQYYNGEERAKGNILERFSAQQFPDLHSELNLSSLELGDSALYFCASSGEGARNGYTFGSGTRLTVV.